This T cell receptor beta chain was profiled in a study of beta chain features in type 1 diabetes. The length of the CDR3 is 14 residues. V was trimmed by 0 bases and J by 4 bases, leaving 9 bases between them. The V gene's germline CDR1 is SGDLS and CDR2 YYNGEE. Study-level results: Compared to healthy donors, patients appeared to have naive, central memory and Treg TCRB repertoires that were more alike.

As to this clone: The antigen is not known.

As every portion of the isolated RNA was reverse transcribed, the sequencing read expressed TCRB transcripts. Data came from immunoSEQ multiplex PCR; TCRdb stores just in-frame clones and leaves some out. The data contain fewer than 650,000 clones, roughly 16% of them seen just once; the ten biggest clones take up about 0.097%. The gene calls are TRBV9 and TRBJ2-3; D remains unclear. The specimen sequenced was naive CD4+ T cells from blood. The origin of this receptor is a man younger than 35 in good health. The chain's CDR3 is CASSVDHQADTQYF. For the CDR3, the DNA is TGTGCCAGCAGCGTAGACCATCAGGCAGATACGCAGTATTTT.